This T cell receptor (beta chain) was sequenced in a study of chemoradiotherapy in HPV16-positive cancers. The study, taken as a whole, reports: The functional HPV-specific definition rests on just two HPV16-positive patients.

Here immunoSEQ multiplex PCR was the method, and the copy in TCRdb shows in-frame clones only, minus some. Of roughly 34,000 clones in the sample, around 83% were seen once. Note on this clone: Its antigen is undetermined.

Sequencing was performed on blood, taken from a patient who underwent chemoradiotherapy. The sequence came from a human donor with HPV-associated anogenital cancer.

CDR3 DNA: TGTGCCAGCAGCTCCACGACTGGGAGCACAGATACGCAGTATTTT. This gives the protein CASSSTTGSTDTQYF. The chain is built from TRBV11-2 and TRBJ2-3; no clear D. CDR3 size: 15 residues. The ends were cut back, 4 bases at V and 0 bases at J, with 11 bases in the middle. Germline values: CDR1 SGHAT, CDR2 FQNNGV.